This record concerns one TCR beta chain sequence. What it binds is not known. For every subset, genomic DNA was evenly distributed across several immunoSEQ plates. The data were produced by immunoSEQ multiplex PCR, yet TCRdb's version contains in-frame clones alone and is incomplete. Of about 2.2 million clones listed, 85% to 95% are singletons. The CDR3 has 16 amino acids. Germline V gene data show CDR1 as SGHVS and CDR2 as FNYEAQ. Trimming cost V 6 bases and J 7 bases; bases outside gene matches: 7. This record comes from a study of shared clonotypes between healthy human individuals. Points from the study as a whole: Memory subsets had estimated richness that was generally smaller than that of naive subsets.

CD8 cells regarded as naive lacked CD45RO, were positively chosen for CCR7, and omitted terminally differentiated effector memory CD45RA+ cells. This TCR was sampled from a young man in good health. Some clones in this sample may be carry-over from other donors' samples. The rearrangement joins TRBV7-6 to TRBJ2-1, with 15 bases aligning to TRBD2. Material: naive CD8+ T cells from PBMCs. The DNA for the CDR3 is TGTGCCAGCAGTCGGACTAGCGGGAGGGCCAAAAATGAGCAGTTCTTC. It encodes CASSRTSGRAKNEQFF. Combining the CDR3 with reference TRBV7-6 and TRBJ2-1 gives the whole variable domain GAGVSQSPRYKVTKRGQDVALRCDPISGHVSLYWYRQALGQGPEFLTYFNYEAQQDKSGLPNDRFSAERPEGSISTLTIQRTEQRDSAMYRCASSRTSGRAKNEQFFGPGTRLTVL.